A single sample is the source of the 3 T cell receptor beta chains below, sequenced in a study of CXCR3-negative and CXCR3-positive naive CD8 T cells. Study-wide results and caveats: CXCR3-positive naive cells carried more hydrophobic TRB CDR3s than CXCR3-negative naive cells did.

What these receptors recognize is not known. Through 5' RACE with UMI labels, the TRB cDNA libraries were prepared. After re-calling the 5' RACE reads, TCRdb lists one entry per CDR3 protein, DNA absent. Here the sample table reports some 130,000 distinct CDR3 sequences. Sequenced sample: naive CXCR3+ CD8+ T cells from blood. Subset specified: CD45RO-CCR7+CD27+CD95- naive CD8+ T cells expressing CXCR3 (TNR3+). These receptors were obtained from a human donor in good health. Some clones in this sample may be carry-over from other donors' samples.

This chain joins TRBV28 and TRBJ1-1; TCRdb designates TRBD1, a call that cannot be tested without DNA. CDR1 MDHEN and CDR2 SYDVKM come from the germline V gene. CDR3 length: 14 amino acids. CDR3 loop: CASSLNPGNTEAFF.

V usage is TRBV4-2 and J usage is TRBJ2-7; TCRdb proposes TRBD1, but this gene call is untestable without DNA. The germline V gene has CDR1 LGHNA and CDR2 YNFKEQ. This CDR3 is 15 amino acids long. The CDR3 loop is CASSQGPGQIYEQYF.

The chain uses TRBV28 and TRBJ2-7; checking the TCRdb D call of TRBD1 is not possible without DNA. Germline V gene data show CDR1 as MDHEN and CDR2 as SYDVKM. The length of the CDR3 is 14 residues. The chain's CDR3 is CASSPSGTPYEQYF.